A single sample is the source of the 25 T cell receptor beta chains below, sequenced in a study of PD-1 blockade in mismatch repair-deficient tumors (dated by TCRdb to 2016 to 2017). Preparation of the library involved the immunoSEQ multiplex PCR assay. In its TCRdb copy, this immuneACCESS table keeps in-frame sequences only and misses some clones. Where compared with another copy, unresolved V genes explain less than half of these, and the others have no known cause. In all, the sample holds about 20,000 clones, and 84% of those were seen once. The ten largest clones represent over 15% of the sample. The sample here was peripheral blood, taken 2 weeks after starting pembrolizumab. The source is an adult with mismatch repair-deficient cancer.

The chain carries TRBV5-4 and TRBJ1-1; TRBD1 aligns across 8 bases. CDR1 is SGHNT, CDR2 YYREEE, per germline (reference sequence). The CDR3 extends over 15 amino acids. The V segment lost 3 bases and the J segment 3 bases; nucleotides outside the gene matches: 7. The CDR3 reads CASSSRTGRYTEAFF. CDR3 sequence (DNA): TGTGCCAGCAGCTCCCGGACAGGGAGGTACACTGAAGCTTTCTTT.

The chain couples TRBV4-2 to TRBJ2-2; no firm D call. CDR3 length equals 12 residues. The V and J ends lost 8 bases and 1 base respectively, with 5 bases between them. Germline V CDR1 and CDR2: LGHNA, YNFKEQ. DNA of the CDR3: TGTGCCAGCGAGGAGAACACCGGGGAGCTGTTTTTT. This sequence encodes CASEENTGELFF.

This clone has only a few counts. The chain uses TRBV4-1 and TRBJ2-7; possibly TRBD2 for D (7 bases). V dropped 0 bases and J dropped 4 bases, with 19 bases sitting between them. The CDR3 runs to 17 residues. Germline loops: CDR1 MGHRA, CDR2 YSYEKL. The CDR3 nucleotides read TGCGCCAGCAGCCAAGAATGGACAGCGGGATCGGGTTACGAGCAGTACTTC. Translation gives CASSQEWTAGSGYEQYF.

This clone came up a few times. V gene TRBV19 combines with J gene TRBJ2-7; no firm D call. This CDR3 is built from 15 residues. Germline values: CDR1 LNHDA, CDR2 SQIVND (reference sequence). Trimming took off 8 bases at V and 3 bases at J, with 20 bases between the two ends. Here the CDR3 DNA reads TGTGCCAGTGGGTTTGGAAATGGTAAGGTCTACGAGCAGTACTTC. Translating gives CASGFGNGKVYEQYF.

This chain uses TRBV5-4 with TRBJ2-6, with 8 bases lining up with TRBD1. The CDR3 length is 17 residues. The V and J ends lost 6 bases and 0 bases, in that order; junction bases with no gene match: 8. Germline values: CDR1 SGHNT, CDR2 YYREEE (reference sequence). CDR3 sequence reads: CASTRTGLLSGANVLTF. The CDR3 bases are TGTGCCAGCACCCGGACAGGGCTACTCTCTGGGGCCAACGTCCTGACTTTC.

The rearrangement joins TRBV7-9 to TRBJ2-5; D is ambiguous. Trimming pared 2 bases from V and 5 bases from J, leaving 3 bases between. CDR3 length equals 11 residues. Germline CDR1 SEHNR, CDR2 FQNEAQ (reference sequence). In DNA form, the CDR3 reads TGTGCCAGCAGCTTAATGGAGACCCAGTACTTC. This sequence encodes CASSLMETQYF.

The gene calls are TRBV27 and TRBJ2-3; 15 bases match TRBD2. CDR1 and CDR2 (germline): MNHEY, SMNVEV (reference sequence). V dropped 0 bases and J dropped 6; count of bases not matched to a gene: 7. The CDR3 loop spans 18 amino acids. CDR3 DNA sequence: TGTGCCAGCAGTTTATCTGTCGGCGGACTAGCGGGGGGGGATACGCAGTATTTT. Protein product: CASSLSVGGLAGGDTQYF.

This chain uses TRBV7-3 with TRBJ2-2, with 14 bases fitting TRBD2. Germline V gene data show CDR1 as SGHTA and CDR2 as FQGTGA. The CDR3 covers 18 residues. V shed 4 bases, J shed 5 bases, and the junction held 9 bases outside the gene matches. The CDR3 region is CASSSSGTSGSKTGELFF. In nucleotides, the CDR3 is TGTGCCAGCAGCTCCTCCGGGACTAGCGGGAGTAAGACCGGGGAGCTGTTTTTT. Variable domain in full (rest from reference TRBV7-3 and TRBJ2-2): GAGVSQTPSNKVTEKGKYVELRCDPISGHTALYWYRQSLGQGPEFLIYFQGTGAADDSGLPNDRFFAVRPEGSVSTLKIQRTERGDSAVYLCASSSSGTSGSKTGELFFGEGSRLTVL.

This chain connects TRBV27 to TRBJ2-1; tentatively, D is TRBD2 (6 bases). V was cut by 1 base and J by 10 bases, with 11 bases left in between. This CDR3 has 13 amino acids. CDR1 is MNHEY, CDR2 SMNVEV, per germline (reference sequence). DNA of the CDR3: TGTGCCAGCAGTTTATTCGGTGGGAGGGAGCAGTTCTTC. This gives the protein CASSLFGGREQFF.

The rearrangement links TRBV5-6 to TRBJ2-7, with D tentatively TRBD1 (6 bases). The CDR3 loop spans 14 amino acids. With 2 bases removed from V and 5 bases from J, the gap between germline ends came to 14 bases. Germline V CDR1 and CDR2: SGHDT, YYEEEE. In DNA form, the CDR3 reads TGTGCCAGCAGCTTCATCACAGGGTTCGACGAGCAGTACTTC. It codes for CASSFITGFDEQYF. The full variable domain, with the rest looked up from reference TRBV5-6 and TRBJ2-7, is DAGVTQSPTHLIKTRGQQVTLRCSPKSGHDTVSWYQQALGQGPQFIFQYYEEEERQRGNFPDRFSGHQFPNYSSELNVNALLLGDSALYLCASSFITGFDEQYFGPGTRLTVT.

The chain employs TRBV19 and TRBJ2-5; D may be TRBD2 (6 bases). Germline lookup yields CDR1 LNHDA and CDR2 SQIVND (reference sequence). The germline V and J ends were trimmed by 1 base and 3 bases, with 9 bases remaining between them. The CDR3 is 14 residues long. The CDR3: CASSIAGVEETQYF. The DNA for the CDR3 is TGTGCCAGTAGTATAGCGGGAGTGGAAGAGACCCAGTACTTC.

The chain couples TRBV27 to TRBJ2-7; perhaps TRBD2 as D (7 bases). The CDR3 has 15 amino acids. Germline values: CDR1 MNHEY, CDR2 SMNVEV (reference sequence). The V gene lost 5 bases and the J gene lost 6 bases, with 20 bases spanning the gap. CDR3 protein: CASSLEQGRTSEQYF. In DNA, the CDR3 is TGTGCCAGCAGTCTAGAACAGGGACGGACTAGCGAGCAGTACTTC.

The chain links TRBV6-1 to TRBJ2-7; D is undetermined. Germline CDR1 is MNHNS and CDR2 is SASEGT. V lost 6 bases to trimming and J lost 5 bases, with 11 bases between them. The CDR3 runs to 12 residues. CDR3: CASSQISHEQYF. The CDR3 nucleotides read TGTGCCAGCAGCCAGATTAGCCACGAGCAGTACTTC.

V and J are TRBV29-1 and TRBJ2-1, with 9 nucleotides matching TRBD2. With V trimmed by 1 base and J by 2 bases, 0 bases remained unmatched. The CDR3 extends over 14 amino acids. Germline CDR1 and CDR2: SQVTM and ANQGSEA. CDR3 sequence: CSVEGTSAYNEQFF. The CDR3 coding sequence is TGCAGCGTTGAAGGGACTAGCGCCTACAATGAGCAGTTCTTC.

V and J are TRBV19 and TRBJ1-2; the match to TRBD1 covers 10 bases. Germline V gene data show CDR1 as LNHDA and CDR2 as SQIVND (reference sequence). V was pared by 5 bases and J by 2 bases, with 5 bases of the junction left unmatched. The CDR3 has 15 amino acids. CDR3 sequence (DNA): TGTGCCAGTAGTCCACGGACAGGGGGAAACTATGGCTACACCTTC. Translation gives CASSPRTGGNYGYTF.

DNA of the CDR3: TGTGCCAGCATGGATAGCGGGAGGGTTTCGGATACGCAGTATTTT. Residues: CASMDSGRVSDTQYF. This chain connects TRBV6-5 to TRBJ2-3; 11 bases map to TRBD2. Trimming removed 7 bases from V and 6 bases from J; junction bases left unmatched: 9. The CDR3 has 15 residues. Germline V gives CDR1 MNHEY, CDR2 SVGAGI.

The rearrangement uses TRBV4-1 and TRBJ2-7; maybe TRBD1 (5 bases). Looked up from germline, CDR1 is MGHRA and CDR2 is YSYEKL. Between the trimmed V and J ends, which lost 0 bases and 6 bases, there was a span of 18 bases. The length of the CDR3 is 16 residues. The CDR3 bases are TGCGCCAGCAGCCAAGATGGGCAGGGAATAGTAGGCGAGCAGTACTTC. The encoded protein is CASSQDGQGIVGEQYF.

The CDR3 protein is CASSSPRTLNTGELFF. CDR3 DNA: TGTGCCAGCAGTTCTCCGCGGACACTAAACACCGGGGAGCTGTTTTTT. The V call is TRBV6-6, the J call TRBJ2-2; D is perhaps TRBD1 (5 bases). This CDR3 has 16 residues. V was pared by 4 bases and J by 2 bases, with 14 bases between. Per the germline V gene, CDR1 is MNHNY and CDR2 is SVGAGI (reference sequence).

The V gene is TRBV4-1, the J gene TRBJ2-5; 9 bases agree with TRBD2. Germline V gene lookup returns CDR1 MGHRA and CDR2 YSYEKL. Losses at the gene ends were 6 bases for V and 5 bases for J; bases not matched to a gene: 13. The CDR3 spans 16 residues. CDR3 DNA: TGCGCCAGCAGTCCAAGGTTGGCTAGCGGGAACGAGACCCAGTACTTC. It is translated as CASSPRLASGNETQYF.

V usage is TRBV9 and J usage is TRBJ2-1, with D possibly matching TRBD2 (6 bases). This CDR3 comprises 13 residues. Germline CDR1 and CDR2: SGDLS and YYNGEE. The V end lost 4 bases, the J end lost 7 bases, and 12 bases lay between the germline ends. CDR3 protein: CASSPTRGNEQFF. For the CDR3, the DNA is TGTGCCAGCAGCCCGACCCGGGGGAATGAGCAGTTCTTC.

The CDR3 nucleotides read TGTGCCACCAGCAGGGAGACAGGGGTTAGGAACACTGAAGCTTTCTTT. Its translation is CATSRETGVRNTEAFF. V usage is TRBV15 and J usage is TRBJ1-1; 8 bases are shared with TRBD1. Looked up from germline, CDR1 is LNHNV and CDR2 is YYDKDF (reference sequence). The V and J ends lost 3 bases and 1 base, in that order; junction bases with no gene match: 7. This CDR3 contains 16 residues.

The chain recombines TRBV7-6 with TRBJ2-1, with no clear D. The germline V gene has CDR1 SGHVS and CDR2 FNYEAQ. Deletions cut 1 base from V and 6 bases from J, with 7 bases between. The CDR3 runs 13 residues. The DNA for the CDR3 is TGTGCCAGCAGCTTAGAGTATACCAATGAGCAGTTCTTC. Translation gives CASSLEYTNEQFF.

The chain uses TRBV9 and TRBJ2-3; D is ambiguous. The V end was cut by 1 base, the J end by 6 bases, with 9 bases between. The CDR3 is made up of 13 amino acids. Germline V lookup: CDR1 SGDLS, CDR2 YYNGEE. The CDR3 here is CASSVMSWDTQYF. The CDR3 coding sequence is TGTGCCAGCAGCGTAATGAGTTGGGATACGCAGTATTTT.

This rearrangement joins TRBV6-5 to TRBJ1-2; 7 nucleotides match TRBD1. This CDR3 spans 15 amino acids. CDR1 MNHEY and CDR2 SVGAGI come from the germline V gene. With 6 bases clipped from V and 8 bases from J, the junction kept 15 bases outside the gene matches. The chain's CDR3 is CASSRGGGATGGYTF. CDR3 nucleotide sequence: TGTGCCAGCAGCCGGGGAGGGGGCGCAACGGGCGGCTACACCTTC.

The V and J genes are TRBV27 and TRBJ2-1; TRBD2 might be the D (5 bases). V was clipped by 3 bases and J by 3 bases, with 9 bases between them. Germline loops: CDR1 MNHEY, CDR2 SMNVEV (reference sequence). The CDR3 extends over 14 amino acids. DNA for the CDR3: TGTGCCAGCAGTTTCTCCGGACTCTACAATGAGCAGTTCTTC. It encodes CASSFSGLYNEQFF.